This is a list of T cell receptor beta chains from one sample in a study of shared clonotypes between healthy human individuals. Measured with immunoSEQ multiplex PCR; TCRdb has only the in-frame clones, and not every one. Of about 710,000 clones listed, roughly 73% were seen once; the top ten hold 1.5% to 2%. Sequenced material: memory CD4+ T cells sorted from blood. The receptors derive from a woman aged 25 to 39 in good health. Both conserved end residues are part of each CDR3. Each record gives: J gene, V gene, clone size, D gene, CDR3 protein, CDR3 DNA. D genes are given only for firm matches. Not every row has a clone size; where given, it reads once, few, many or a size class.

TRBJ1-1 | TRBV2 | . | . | CASSWQIEAFF | TGTGCCAGCAGTTGGCAGATTGAAGCTTTCTTT
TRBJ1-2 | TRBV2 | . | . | CGAGAGYGYTF | TGTGGCGCAGGGGCGGGGTATGGCTACACCTTC
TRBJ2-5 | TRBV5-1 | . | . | CASSIRTDQETQYF | TGCGCCAGCAGCATACGGACAGACCAAGAGACCCAGTACTTC
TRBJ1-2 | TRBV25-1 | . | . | CASSESGSHYGYTF | TGTGCCAGCAGTGAATCCGGCAGTCACTATGGCTACACCTTC
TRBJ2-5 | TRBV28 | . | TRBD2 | CASRTAGGRGETQYF | TGTGCCAGCAGGACAGCGGGAGGTCGCGGAGAGACCCAGTACTTC
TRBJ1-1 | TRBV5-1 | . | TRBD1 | CASSLTGQVEAFF | TGCGCCAGCAGCTTGACCGGACAGGTTGAAGCTTTCTTT
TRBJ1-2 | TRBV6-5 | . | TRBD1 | CASSYGDRVGYGYTF | TGTGCCAGCAGTTACGGGGACAGGGTTGGCTATGGCTACACCTTC
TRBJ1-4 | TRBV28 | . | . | CASSLWGVQGEKLFF | TGTGCCAGCAGTTTATGGGGGGTTCAGGGCGAAAAACTGTTTTTT
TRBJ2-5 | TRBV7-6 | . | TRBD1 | CASSRTGTETQYF | TGTGCCAGCAGCCGGACAGGGACCGAGACCCAGTACTTC
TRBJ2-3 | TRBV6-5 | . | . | CASRARRSADTQYF | TGTGCCAGCAGGGCAAGGCGCTCGGCAGATACGCAGTATTTT
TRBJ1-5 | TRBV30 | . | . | CAWTSGAGNQPQHF | TGTGCCTGGACGTCAGGGGCGGGCAATCAGCCCCAGCATTTT
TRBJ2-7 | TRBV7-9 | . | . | CASSAIPLTYEQYF | TGTGCCAGCAGCGCAATCCCCCTTACCTACGAGCAGTACTTC
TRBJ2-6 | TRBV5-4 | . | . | CASSHGDSGANVLTF | TGTGCCAGCAGCCACGGAGACTCTGGGGCCAACGTCCTGACTTTC
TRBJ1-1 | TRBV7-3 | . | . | CASSKRPDTEAFF | TGTGCCAGCAGCAAACGACCGGACACTGAAGCTTTCTTT
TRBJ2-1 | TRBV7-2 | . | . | CASSFEVRGNNEQFF | TGTGCCAGCAGCTTTGAGGTGAGGGGGAACAATGAGCAGTTCTTC
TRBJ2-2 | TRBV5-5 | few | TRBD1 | CASSLWQGARNTGELFF | TGTGCCAGCAGCTTGTGGCAGGGGGCAAGGAACACCGGGGAGCTGTTTTTT
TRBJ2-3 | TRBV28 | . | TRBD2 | CASSLVRAGGNTDTQYF | TGTGCCAGCAGTTTAGTACGGGCGGGAGGGAACACAGATACGCAGTATTTT
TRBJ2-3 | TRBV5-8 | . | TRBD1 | CASSRGQGETDTQYF | TGTGCCAGCAGCAGAGGACAGGGAGAAACAGATACGCAGTATTTT
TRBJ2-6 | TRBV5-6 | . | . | CASSFTSGANVLTF | TGTGCCAGCAGCTTTACATCTGGGGCCAACGTCCTGACTTTC
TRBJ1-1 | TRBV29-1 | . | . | CSVQGTNTEAFF | TGCAGCGTCCAGGGAACTAACACTGAAGCTTTCTTT
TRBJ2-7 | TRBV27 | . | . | CASSLSGVPYEQYF | TGTGCCAGCAGTTTATCTGGGGTCCCCTACGAGCAGTACTTC
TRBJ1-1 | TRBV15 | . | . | CATSRDPGSGTEAFF | TGTGCCACCAGCAGAGACCCCGGATCGGGCACTGAAGCTTTCTTT
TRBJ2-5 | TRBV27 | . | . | CASSLGGNRVETQYF | TGTGCCAGCAGTTTAGGCGGGAATCGGGTAGAGACCCAGTACTTC
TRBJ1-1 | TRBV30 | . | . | CAWSGDTRRMRGAFF | TGTGCCTGGAGCGGGGACACGCGTCGCATGCGCGGAGCTTTCTTT
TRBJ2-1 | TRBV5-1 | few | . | CASSLASGSYNEQFF | TGCGCCAGCAGCTTGGCCTCGGGTTCCTACAATGAGCAGTTCTTC
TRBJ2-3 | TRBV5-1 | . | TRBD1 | CASSRDREMTDTQYF | TGCGCCAGCAGCCGGGACAGGGAGATGACAGATACGCAGTATTTT
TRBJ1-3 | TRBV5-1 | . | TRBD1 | CASSSTGGLAGNTIYF | TGCGCCAGCAGCTCAACAGGGGGATTAGCTGGAAACACCATATATTTT
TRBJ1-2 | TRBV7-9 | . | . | CASSASGGYTF | TGTGCCAGCAGCGCCTCTGGAGGCTACACCTTC
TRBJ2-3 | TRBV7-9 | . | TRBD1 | CASSTDRERTDTQYF | TGTGCCAGCAGTACGGACAGGGAGCGCACAGATACGCAGTATTTT
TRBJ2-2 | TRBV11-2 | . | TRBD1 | CASSRLRTGDTGELFF | TGTGCCAGCAGCCGTCTCAGGACAGGAGACACCGGGGAGCTGTTTTTT
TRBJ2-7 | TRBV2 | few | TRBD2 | CASSLTSDYEQYF | TGTGCCAGCAGCTTGACTAGCGACTACGAGCAGTACTTC
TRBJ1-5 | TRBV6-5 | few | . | CASSYSGRQPQHF | TGTGCCAGCAGTTACTCGGGCAGACAGCCCCAGCATTTT
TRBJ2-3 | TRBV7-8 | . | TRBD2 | CASSQETSGLTDTQYF | TGTGCCAGCAGCCAAGAGACTAGCGGCCTCACAGATACGCAGTATTTT
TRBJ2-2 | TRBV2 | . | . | CASSESGSGTGELFF | TGTGCCAGCAGTGAATCAGGTAGCGGCACCGGGGAGCTGTTTTTT
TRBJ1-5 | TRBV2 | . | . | CASSVEGAVQPQHF | TGTGCCAGCTCGGTTGAAGGGGCGGTACAGCCCCAGCATTTT
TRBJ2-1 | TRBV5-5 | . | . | CASSLASEYNEQFF | TGTGCCAGCAGCTTGGCATCCGAATACAATGAGCAGTTCTTC
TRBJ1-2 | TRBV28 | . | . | CASSGPGNGYTF | TGTGCCAGCAGTGGACCAGGGAATGGCTACACCTTC
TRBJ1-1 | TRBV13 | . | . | CASSLLGGVNTEAFF | TGTGCCAGCAGCTTACTTGGAGGGGTGAACACTGAAGCTTTCTTT
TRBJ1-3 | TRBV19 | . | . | CASRTASGNTIYF | TGTGCCAGTAGGACAGCCTCTGGAAACACCATATATTTT
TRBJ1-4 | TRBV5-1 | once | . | CASSDRPGGGNEKLFF | TGCGCCAGCAGCGACCGACCGGGGGGTGGTAATGAAAAACTGTTTTTT
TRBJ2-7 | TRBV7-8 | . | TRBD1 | CASSLSGQGYEQYF | TGTGCCAGCAGCTTATCGGGACAGGGTTACGAGCAGTACTTC
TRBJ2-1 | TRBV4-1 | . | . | CASSQGVFGQFF | TGCGCCAGCAGCCAGGGAGTATTCGGGCAGTTCTTC
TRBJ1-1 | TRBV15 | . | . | CATSRDQGSEAFF | TGTGCCACCAGCAGAGATCAAGGCAGTGAAGCTTTCTTT
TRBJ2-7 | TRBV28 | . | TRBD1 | CASSPGTGRSQMFEQYF | TGTGCCAGCAGCCCCGGGACAGGGAGATCCCAAATGTTCGAGCAGTACTTC
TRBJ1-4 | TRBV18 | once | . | CASSPRPGPATNEKLFF | TGTGCCAGCTCACCGCGCCCGGGGCCAGCAACTAATGAAAAACTGTTTTTT
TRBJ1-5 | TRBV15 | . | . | CATSREVHQPQHF | TGTGCCACCAGCAGAGAAGTACATCAGCCCCAGCATTTT
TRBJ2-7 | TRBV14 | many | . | CASSQTGTSLLKYF | TGTGCCAGCAGCCAAACCGGGACTTCGCTACTTAAGTACTTC
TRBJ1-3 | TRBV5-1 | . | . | CASSLLGSGNTIYF | TGCGCCAGCAGCCTGCTCGGCTCTGGAAACACCATATATTTT
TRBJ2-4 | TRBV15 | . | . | CATSSTEKNIQYF | TGTGCCACCAGCAGTACAGAAAAAAACATTCAGTACTTC